The clone carrying this T cell receptor (beta chain) was seen a single time. Before surgery, patients took at least one anti-epileptic drug. Data came from immunoSEQ multiplex PCR; TCRdb stores just in-frame clones and leaves some out. The data show 65,000 to 85,000 clones, with around 93% seen just once and approximately 1.4% held by the top ten. This sample is drawn from a study of brain T cells in children with intractable seizures. CDR3 length equals 13 residues. Germline CDR1 SGHTA, CDR2 FQGNSA. Trimming stripped 1 base from V and 2 bases from J, with 2 bases between. The sequence came from a boy in the first two years of life with tuberous sclerosis and intractable seizures. The gene calls are TRBV7-2 and TRBJ1-4, with D unclear. The sample in question was peripheral blood, obtained at surgery. CDR3 in amino acids: CASSLVTNEKLFF. The CDR3 nucleotides read TGTGCCAGCAGCTTAGTTACTAATGAAAAACTGTTTTTT.